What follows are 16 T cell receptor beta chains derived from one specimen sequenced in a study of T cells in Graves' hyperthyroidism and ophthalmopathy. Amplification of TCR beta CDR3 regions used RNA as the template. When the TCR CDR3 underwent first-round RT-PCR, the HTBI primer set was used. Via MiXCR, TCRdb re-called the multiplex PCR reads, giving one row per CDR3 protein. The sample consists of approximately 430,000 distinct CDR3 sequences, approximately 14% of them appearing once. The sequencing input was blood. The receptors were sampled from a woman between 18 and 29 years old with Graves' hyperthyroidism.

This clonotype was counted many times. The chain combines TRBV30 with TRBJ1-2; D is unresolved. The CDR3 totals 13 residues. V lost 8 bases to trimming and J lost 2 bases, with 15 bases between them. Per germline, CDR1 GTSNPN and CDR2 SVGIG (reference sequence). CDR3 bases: TGTGCCCTCGCCCCGGAGACGAACTATGGCTACACCTTC. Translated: CALAPETNYGYTF.

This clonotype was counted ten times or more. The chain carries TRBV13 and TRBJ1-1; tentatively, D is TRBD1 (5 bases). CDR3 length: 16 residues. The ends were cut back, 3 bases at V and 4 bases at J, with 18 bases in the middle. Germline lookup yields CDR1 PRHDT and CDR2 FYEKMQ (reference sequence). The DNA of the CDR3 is TGTGCCAGCAGCTTGGCCACCCAGGGACGGGGCACTGAAGCTTTCTTT. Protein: CASSLATQGRGTEAFF.

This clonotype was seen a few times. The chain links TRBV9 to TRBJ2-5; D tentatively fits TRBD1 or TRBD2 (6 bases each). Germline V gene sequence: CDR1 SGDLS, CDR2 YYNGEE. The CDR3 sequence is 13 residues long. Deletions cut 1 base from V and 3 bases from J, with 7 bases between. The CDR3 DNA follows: TGTGCCAGCAGCGTAAGGGGGGAAGAGACCCAGTACTTC. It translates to CASSVRGEETQYF.

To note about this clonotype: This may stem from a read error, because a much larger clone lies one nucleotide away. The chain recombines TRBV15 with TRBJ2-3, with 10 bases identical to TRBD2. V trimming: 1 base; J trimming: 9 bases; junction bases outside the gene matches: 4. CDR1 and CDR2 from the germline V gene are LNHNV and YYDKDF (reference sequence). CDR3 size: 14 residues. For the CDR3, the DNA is TGTGCCACCAGCAGAGTAGCGGGAGGACGGACGCAGTATTTT. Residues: CATSRVAGGRTQYF.

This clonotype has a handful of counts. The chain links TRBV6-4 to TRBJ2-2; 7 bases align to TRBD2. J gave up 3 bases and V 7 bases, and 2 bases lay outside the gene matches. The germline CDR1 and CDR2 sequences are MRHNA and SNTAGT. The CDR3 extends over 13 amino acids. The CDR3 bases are TGTGCCAGCACTAGCGGAGACACCGGGGAGCTGTTTTTT. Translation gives CASTSGDTGELFF.

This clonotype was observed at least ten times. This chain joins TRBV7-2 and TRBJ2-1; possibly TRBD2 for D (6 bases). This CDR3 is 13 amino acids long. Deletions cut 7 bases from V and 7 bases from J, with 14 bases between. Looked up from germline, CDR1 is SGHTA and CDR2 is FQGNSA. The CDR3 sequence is CASTKLRGNEQFF. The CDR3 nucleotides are TGTGCCAGCACCAAACTCCGGGGGAATGAGCAGTTCTTC.

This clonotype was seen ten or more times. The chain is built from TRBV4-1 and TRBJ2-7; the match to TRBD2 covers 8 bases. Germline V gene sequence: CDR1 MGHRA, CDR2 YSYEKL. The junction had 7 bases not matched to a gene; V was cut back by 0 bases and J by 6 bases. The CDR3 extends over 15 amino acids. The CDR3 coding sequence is TGCGCCAGCAGCCAAGACGGTACGGCGGGGGGCGAGCAGTACTTC. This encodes CASSQDGTAGGEQYF.

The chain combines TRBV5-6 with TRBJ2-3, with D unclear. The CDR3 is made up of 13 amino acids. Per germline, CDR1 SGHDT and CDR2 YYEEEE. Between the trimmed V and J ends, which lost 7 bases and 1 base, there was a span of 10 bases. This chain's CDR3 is CASERGRTDTQYF. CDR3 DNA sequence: TGTGCCAGCGAGCGTGGGCGCACAGATACGCAGTATTTT.

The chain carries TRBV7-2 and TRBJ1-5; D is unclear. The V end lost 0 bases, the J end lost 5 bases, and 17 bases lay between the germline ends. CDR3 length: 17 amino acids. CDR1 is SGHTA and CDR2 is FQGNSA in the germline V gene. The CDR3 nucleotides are TGTGCCAGCAGCTTAGCGTACTTCTCGGGAAGCGATCAGCCCCAGCATTTT. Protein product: CASSLAYFSGSDQPQHF.

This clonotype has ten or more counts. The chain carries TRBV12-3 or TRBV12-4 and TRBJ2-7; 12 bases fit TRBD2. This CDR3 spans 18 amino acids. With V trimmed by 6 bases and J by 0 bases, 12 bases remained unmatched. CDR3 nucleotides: TGTGCCAGCAGCTCCTTCCGGACTAGCGGGGCCGGCTCCTACGAGCAGTACTTC. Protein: CASSSFRTSGAGSYEQYF.

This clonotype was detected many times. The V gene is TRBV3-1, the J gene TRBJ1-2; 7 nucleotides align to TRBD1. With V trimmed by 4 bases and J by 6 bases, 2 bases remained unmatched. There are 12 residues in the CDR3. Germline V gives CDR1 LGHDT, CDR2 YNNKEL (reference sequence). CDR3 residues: CASSPGTDGYTF. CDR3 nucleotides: TGTGCCAGCAGCCCCGGGACAGATGGCTACACCTTC.

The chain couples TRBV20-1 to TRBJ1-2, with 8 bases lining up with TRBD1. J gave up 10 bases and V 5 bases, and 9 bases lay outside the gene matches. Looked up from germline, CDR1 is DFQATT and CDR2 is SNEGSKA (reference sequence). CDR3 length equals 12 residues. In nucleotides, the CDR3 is TGCAGTGCTGTGGACAGGGTACGTGTCTACACCTTC. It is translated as CSAVDRVRVYTF.

This chain's CDR3 is CASSVVPAGGHEQFF. CDR3 coding DNA: TGTGCCAGCAGCGTAGTGCCAGCGGGAGGGCATGAGCAGTTCTTC. The chain is built from TRBV9 and TRBJ2-1; 10 bases line up with TRBD2. Germline CDR1 SGDLS, CDR2 YYNGEE. The junction had 5 bases not matched to a gene; V was cut back by 0 bases and J by 8 bases. The CDR3 runs to 15 residues.

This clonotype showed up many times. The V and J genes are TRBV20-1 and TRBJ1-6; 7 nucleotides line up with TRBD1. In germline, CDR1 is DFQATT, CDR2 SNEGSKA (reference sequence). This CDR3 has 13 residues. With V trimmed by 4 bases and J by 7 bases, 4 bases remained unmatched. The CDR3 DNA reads TGCAGTGCTACGACAGGGAGCAATTCACCCCTCCACTTT. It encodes CSATTGSNSPLHF.

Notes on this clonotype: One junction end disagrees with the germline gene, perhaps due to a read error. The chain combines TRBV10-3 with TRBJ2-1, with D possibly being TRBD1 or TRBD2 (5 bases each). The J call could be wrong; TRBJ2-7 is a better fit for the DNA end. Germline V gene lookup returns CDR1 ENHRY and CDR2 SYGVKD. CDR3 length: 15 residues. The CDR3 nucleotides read TGTGCCAGCAGTTTGTCAGGGAGCTCCTACAATGAGCAGTACTTC. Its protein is CASSLSGSSYNEQYF.

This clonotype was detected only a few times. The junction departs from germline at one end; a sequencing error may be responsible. This CDR3 is CASSWGGHNEKLFF. CDR3 bases: TGCGCCAGCAGTTGGGGGGGTCATAATGAAAAACTGTTTTTC. The chain combines TRBV5-1 with TRBJ1-4; possibly TRBD1 for D (5 bases). CDR1 is SGHRS and CDR2 is YFSETQ in the germline V gene. This CDR3 contains 14 residues.